The 15 T cell receptor beta chains presented below share a single source sample, sequenced in a study of T-cell memory formation after mild COVID-19. Via MiXCR, TCRdb re-called the 5' RACE reads, giving one row per CDR3 protein. The sample has almost 550,000 distinct CDR3 sequences; about a fifth are singletons. Material for sequencing was PBMCs or a T cell subset sorted from them (not recorded which). The source of these receptors is an adult woman who had mild COVID-19 (a few samples of this study predate the infection). Cell type and time point are not known.

Only a few counts were recorded for this clonotype. V and J are TRBV6-5 and TRBJ2-2; weak D call: TRBD1 (5 bases). Germline V lookup: CDR1 MNHEY, CDR2 SVGAGI. This CDR3 comprises 14 residues. The germline V and J ends were trimmed by 4 bases and 3 bases, with 9 bases remaining between them. The CDR3, as DNA: TGTGCCAGCAGTTTTGGGGCAGACACCGGGGAGCTGTTTTTT. The encoded protein is CASSFGADTGELFF.

In its sample, this clonotype was seen once. CDR3 DNA sequence: TGCGCCAGCAGCCAAGTCGGGACTAGCAACGAGCAGTACTTC. Translated: CASSQVGTSNEQYF. The chain employs TRBV4-1 and TRBJ2-7; 9 bases line up with TRBD2. Germline CDR1 is MGHRA and CDR2 is YSYEKL. The CDR3 sequence is 14 residues long. V was pared by 1 base and J by 5 bases, with 3 bases of the junction left unmatched.

The chain has TRBV30 and TRBJ2-1, with 10 bases matching TRBD2. Per germline, CDR1 GTSNPN and CDR2 SVGIG (reference sequence). CDR3 length: 16 residues. V was clipped by 1 base and J by 3 bases; unmatched bases: 6. CDR3 in DNA: TGTGCCTGGAGTGCTAAGACTAGCGGGTTCTACAATGAGCAGTTCTTC. It is translated as CAWSAKTSGFYNEQFF.

Only one count was recorded for this clonotype. The CDR3 DNA reads as TGTGCCACCTCACAGGGTAACAATGAGCAGTTCTTC. Translating gives CATSQGNNEQFF. The genes are TRBV24-1 and TRBJ2-1; TRBD1 might be the D (6 bases). Trimming took off 9 bases at V and 5 bases at J, with 10 bases between the two ends. The CDR3 totals 12 residues. Looked up from germline, CDR1 is KGHDR and CDR2 is SFDVKD.

This clonotype was recorded a few times. The chain employs TRBV9 and TRBJ2-1; 9 bases line up with TRBD2. Germline V lookup: CDR1 SGDLS, CDR2 YYNGEE. The CDR3 is 15 amino acids. J lost 6 bases, V lost 0 bases, and 4 bases had no gene match. The CDR3, as DNA: TGTGCCAGCAGCGTAGGACTAGCGGTTGGCAATGAGCAGTTCTTC. It translates to CASSVGLAVGNEQFF.

The rearrangement joins TRBV29-1 to TRBJ2-5; 10 nucleotides line up with TRBD2. V gave up 6 bases and J gave up 2 bases; unmatched junction bases: 9. Germline values: CDR1 SQVTM, CDR2 ANQGSEA. The CDR3 is made up of 15 amino acids. The CDR3 DNA reads as TGCAGCGTGCCGACTAGCGGGTACCGGCAAGAGACCCAGTACTTC. Its protein is CSVPTSGYRQETQYF.

The J gene is TRBJ2-1, the V gene TRBV24-1; D may be TRBD2 (5 bases). Germline loops: CDR1 KGHDR, CDR2 SFDVKD. The CDR3 runs to 14 residues. V was shortened by 9 bases and J by 4 bases, with 15 bases between the two germline ends. CDR3 region: CATDTGMQYNEQFF. The CDR3 bases are TGTGCCACCGACACCGGGATGCAGTACAATGAGCAGTTCTTC.

This chain uses TRBV12-3 or TRBV12-4 with TRBJ1-5; 8 bases align to TRBD1. The CDR3 is 16 residues long. J lost 2 bases, V lost 4 bases, and 7 bases had no gene match. The CDR3 DNA reads TGTGCCAGCAGTTCACCGGACAGGGATGGCAATCAGCCCCAGCATTTT. It codes for CASSSPDRDGNQPQHF.

The rearrangement joins TRBV5-1 to TRBJ1-2, with 7 bases that match TRBD1. The germline gives CDR1 SGHRS, CDR2 YFSETQ. V gave up 6 bases and J gave up 2 bases; unmatched junction bases: 4. This CDR3 contains 13 residues. The CDR3 here is CASTPGQNYGYTF. The CDR3 DNA reads TGCGCCAGCACTCCGGGACAGAACTATGGCTACACCTTC.

This clonotype turned up a few times. The chain employs TRBV11-2 and TRBJ1-2; D gene unclear. The CDR3 runs 14 residues. Trimming took 1 base from V and 8 from J, leaving 14 bases between them. Per the germline V gene, CDR1 is SGHAT and CDR2 is FQNNGV. The CDR3 sequence is CASSLVLSGGGYTF. CDR3 coding DNA: TGTGCCAGCAGCTTAGTTCTCAGTGGAGGAGGCTACACCTTC.

The chain links TRBV5-1 to TRBJ1-1; D remains ambiguous. The CDR3 loop spans 16 amino acids. Trimming shortened V by 0 bases and J by 2 bases, and 14 bases separated the two germline ends. The germline V gene encodes CDR1 SGHRS and CDR2 YFSETQ. CDR3 sequence: CASSLERDALNTEAFF. CDR3 DNA: TGCGCCAGCAGCTTGGAACGTGACGCGCTAAACACTGAAGCTTTCTTT.

This clonotype was recorded a few times. V and J are TRBV6-6 and TRBJ1-1, with D perhaps matching TRBD1 (6 bases). Per the germline V gene, CDR1 is MNHNY and CDR2 is SVGAGI (reference sequence). The CDR3 totals 15 residues. V shed 2 bases and J shed 0 bases, with 10 bases lying between them. The CDR3 DNA follows: TGTGCCAGCAGTTACCCGGGACAACTGAACACTGAAGCTTTCTTT. Its translation: CASSYPGQLNTEAFF.

The chain links TRBV5-6 to TRBJ1-1, with D possibly being TRBD1 (5 bases). The V gene lost 1 base and the J gene lost 7 bases, with 8 bases spanning the gap. The CDR3 runs 12 residues. Per germline, CDR1 SGHDT and CDR2 YYEEEE. The DNA of the CDR3 is TGTGCCAGCAGCTTGCCAGGGTATGAAGCTTTCTTT. Its translation is CASSLPGYEAFF. Combining the CDR3 with reference TRBV5-6 and TRBJ1-1 gives the whole variable domain DAGVTQSPTHLIKTRGQQVTLRCSPKSGHDTVSWYQQALGQGPQFIFQYYEEEERQRGNFPDRFSGHQFPNYSSELNVNALLLGDSALYLCASSLPGYEAFFGQGTRLTVV.

The V gene is TRBV4-1, the J gene TRBJ1-3; the D gene is possibly TRBD1 (6 bases). Trimming stripped 2 bases from V and 1 base from J, with 6 bases between. Germline assignment: CDR1 MGHRA and CDR2 YSYEKL. This CDR3 spans 14 amino acids. CDR3 protein: CASSQTGSGNTIYF. CDR3 sequence (DNA): TGCGCCAGCAGCCAAACAGGGTCTGGAAACACCATATATTTT.

This clonotype was seen a few times. This rearrangement joins TRBV7-9 to TRBJ1-2; D is ambiguous. The CDR3 sequence is 12 residues long. CDR1 is SEHNR and CDR2 is FQNEAQ in the germline V gene (reference sequence). Trimming cost V 3 bases and J 8 bases, with 10 bases left between them. CDR3 nucleotides: TGTGCCAGCAGCTTGACGGTCTGGGGCTACACCTTC. Translation: CASSLTVWGYTF.